This entry lists 2 T cell receptor beta chains sequenced from one sample in a study of technical replicates of blood from a few donors (dated by TCRdb to 2016 to 2017). Libraries were constructed by the immunoSEQ multiplex PCR assay. The clones in this table, taken by TCRdb from immuneACCESS, are in-frame only. Not every clone is retained; where verified, under half of the shortfall comes from an unresolved V gene, and the cause of the rest is unknown. This sample lists about 93,000 clones; 95% were detected once. Jointly, the top ten make up approximately 0.26% of the sample. Specimen: T cells isolated from PBMCs. These receptors were taken from a human donor in good health.

The V gene is TRBV6-5, the J gene TRBJ1-5; D gene uncertain. This CDR3 has 15 amino acids. The V and J ends lost 6 bases and 0 bases respectively, with 12 bases between them. Germline V gene sequence: CDR1 MNHEY, CDR2 SVGAGI. CDR3 DNA sequence: TGTGCCAGCAGCCCTTTTCTAAATAGCAATCAGCCCCAGCATTTT. Amino acid sequence: CASSPFLNSNQPQHF.

This clone occurred a few times. J is TRBJ1-5 and V is TRBV9; 7 nucleotides match TRBD1. V was clipped by 2 bases and J by 6 bases; unmatched bases: 5. Germline-derived CDR1 and CDR2 are SGDLS and YYNGEE. The CDR3 covers 14 residues. The CDR3 region has the DNA TGTGCCAGCAGCGTGCAGGGGGAAGGTCAGCCCCAGCATTTT. It is translated as CASSVQGEGQPQHF.